The following is a T cell receptor (beta chain) sequence with its context. The antigen is unknown. It was with 60 Vbeta and 13 Jbeta primers that the PCR ran. Profiled with immunoSEQ multiplex PCR; TCRdb holds only in-frame clones, not every one. The sample shows 100,000 to 150,000 clones, about three quarters of them seen only once. This CDR3 comprises 16 residues. Unmatched junction bases numbered 13, after V lost 4 bases and J lost 7 bases. Germline CDR1 reads SGHRS; CDR2 reads YFSETQ. This entry belongs to a study of cytomegalovirus exposure and HLA in healthy donors. Study-wide results and caveats: Some TCR beta chains (around 160 of them) were listed as cytomegalovirus-associated.

The TCR was taken from a woman aged 60 to 75 in good health and CMV-seropositive. The gene calls are TRBV5-1 and TRBJ1-2; 10 positions agree with TRBD1. Sequencing was carried out using PBMCs. CDR3 sequence (DNA): TGCGCCAGCAGCAGCACTTCCGGGACAGGGGTTGCTGGCTACACCTTC. Protein product: CASSSTSGTGVAGYTF. The full variable domain, its missing parts supplied by reference TRBV5-1 and TRBJ1-2, is KAGVTQTPRYLIKTRGQQVTLSCSPISGHRSVSWYQQTPGQGLQFLFEYFSETQRNKGNFPGRFSGRQFSNSRSEMNVSTLELGDSALYLCASSSTSGTGVAGYTFGSGTRLTVV.